Each of the 22 T cell receptor beta chains below was sequenced from the same sample in a study of T cell responses to AZD1222 COVID-19 vaccine (TCRdb year 2021). Library preparation used the immunoSEQ multiplex PCR assay. Imported from immuneACCESS, the table was reduced by TCRdb to in-frame sequences with V and J called. These copies leave out some clones; in studies compared against another copy, an unresolved V gene accounts for under half, and the cause of the remainder is not known. For this sample the table gives about 100,000 clones, of which about 90% were detected only once. The ten biggest clones cover 15% to 20% of the sample. The time point label of this sample denotes: baseline before first vaccination. The input for sequencing was peripheral blood, taken on day 0 of AZD1222 vaccination. These receptors all stem from an adult in good health.

The V and J genes are TRBV18 and TRBJ2-3, with TRBD2 matching over 9 bases. Germline-derived CDR1 and CDR2 are KGHSH and LQKENI. The ends lost 1 base at V and 0 bases at J; junction bases unmatched: 8. There are 18 residues in the CDR3. This CDR3 reads CASSPRRTSATSTDTQYF. The CDR3 DNA reads TGTGCCAGCTCACCACGAAGGACTAGCGCAACTAGCACAGATACGCAGTATTTT. Filled out from reference TRBV18 and TRBJ2-3, the complete variable domain reads NAGVMQNPRHLVRRRGQEARLRCSPMKGHSHVYWYRQLPEEGLKFMVYLQKENIIDESGMPKERFSAEFPKEGPSILRIQQVVRGDSAAYFCASSPRRTSATSTDTQYFGPGTRLTVL.

The J gene is TRBJ2-2, the V gene TRBV6-1, with TRBD1 as a possible D gene (7 bases). This CDR3 comprises 15 residues. Germline V CDR1 and CDR2: MNHNS, SASEGT. V lost 1 base, J lost 6 bases, and 12 bases lay in between. Written as DNA, the CDR3 is TGTGCCAGCAGTGAAGGTTCAGGGGGGCCCGGGGAGCTGTTTTTT. As protein: CASSEGSGGPGELFF.

The CDR3 nucleotides are TGTGCCAGCAGTTACGGAGTTCGGACAGGGGGCGGCGAGCAGTACTTC. Protein sequence: CASSYGVRTGGGEQYF. The gene calls are TRBV6-6 and TRBJ2-7; 11 positions agree with TRBD1. The CDR3 contains 16 residues. V lost 2 bases, J lost 6 bases, and 9 bases stayed unmatched. Germline V lookup: CDR1 MNHNY, CDR2 SVGAGI (reference sequence).

The chain combines TRBV6-5 with TRBJ1-2, with D perhaps TRBD1 (5 bases). Germline CDR1 MNHEY, CDR2 SVGAGI. This CDR3 has 14 residues. Deletions cut 2 bases from V and 7 bases from J, with 14 bases between. CDR3 loop: CASSYGTGFGGYTF. Written as DNA, the CDR3 is TGTGCCAGCAGTTACGGGACGGGTTTTGGTGGCTACACCTTC.

About this clone: At one boundary the junction diverges from the germline segment, which might be a read error. This chain connects TRBV3-1 (or the pseudogene TRBV3-2) to TRBJ1-6; D not resolved. There are 15 residues in the CDR3. The germline V gene encodes CDR1 LGHDT and CDR2 YNNKEL (reference sequence). The CDR3 spells CASSEDMVGSSPLHF. Written as DNA, the CDR3 is TGTGCCAGCAGCGAAGACATGGTGGGCTCTTCACCCCTCCACTTT.

The rearrangement links TRBV10-3 to TRBJ1-6, with D possibly matching TRBD1 (6 bases). V shed 2 bases and J shed 9 bases, with 14 bases lying between them. The CDR3 is 15 residues long. Germline assignment: CDR1 ENHRY and CDR2 SYGVKD. CDR3 residues: CAISELFKGGSPLHF. The CDR3 nucleotides are TGTGCCATCAGTGAGCTTTTCAAGGGGGGTTCACCCCTCCACTTT.

The chain has TRBV28 and TRBJ2-7; D is uncertain. Germline V gene lookup returns CDR1 MDHEN and CDR2 SYDVKM. This CDR3 contains 15 residues. Trimming removed 3 bases from V and 4 bases from J, with 16 bases in between. The CDR3 sequence is CASSFPGRSDYEQYF. CDR3 sequence (DNA): TGTGCCAGCAGTTTCCCCGGGCGGAGTGATTACGAGCAGTACTTC.

The chain has TRBV11-1 and TRBJ2-5, with 8 bases lining up with TRBD2. The CDR3 runs 14 residues. Germline CDR1 and CDR2: SGHAT and FQDESV (reference sequence). V lost 5 bases and J lost 1; bases outside the gene matches: 3. The CDR3: CASSLGLAQETQYF. For the CDR3, the DNA is TGTGCCAGCAGCCTAGGACTAGCCCAAGAGACCCAGTACTTC.

The V gene is TRBV4-1, the J gene TRBJ1-1; D not resolved. The germline gives CDR1 MGHRA, CDR2 YSYEKL. The CDR3 runs to 14 residues. Trimming stripped 1 base from V and 6 bases from J, with 12 bases between. The CDR3 sequence is CASSQVGEGPEAFF. CDR3 sequence (DNA): TGCGCCAGCAGCCAAGTTGGCGAGGGCCCTGAAGCTTTCTTT.

The chain uses TRBV30 and TRBJ1-1; D remains ambiguous. The CDR3 consists of 11 residues. The V and J ends lost 0 bases and 8 bases respectively, with 7 bases between them. CDR1 GTSNPN and CDR2 SVGIG come from the germline V gene (reference sequence). The CDR3 here is CAWSVSLEAFF. CDR3 in DNA: TGTGCCTGGAGTGTAAGCCTAGAAGCTTTCTTT.

V usage is TRBV5-1 and J usage is TRBJ1-1; D not certain. Germline V gene data show CDR1 as SGHRS and CDR2 as YFSETQ. This CDR3 region has 13 residues. The germline V and J ends were trimmed by 5 bases and 5 bases, with 13 bases remaining between them. CDR3 in amino acids: CASRSPGVTEAFF. CDR3 nucleotide sequence: TGCGCCAGCAGATCCCCCGGGGTTACTGAAGCTTTCTTT.

The gene calls are TRBV18 and TRBJ1-1; 9 bases map to TRBD1. Germline V gene sequence: CDR1 KGHSH, CDR2 LQKENI. V shed 6 bases and J 4 bases; nucleotides not matched to a gene: 9. The CDR3 covers 15 residues. The CDR3: CASSRTTGGTTEAFF. CDR3 sequence (DNA): TGTGCCAGCTCTCGAACGACAGGGGGTACCACTGAAGCTTTCTTT. Drawing the rest from reference TRBV18 and TRBJ1-1, the complete variable domain is NAGVMQNPRHLVRRRGQEARLRCSPMKGHSHVYWYRQLPEEGLKFMVYLQKENIIDESGMPKERFSAEFPKEGPSILRIQQVVRGDSAAYFCASSRTTGGTTEAFFGQGTRLTVV.

The V gene is TRBV27, the J gene TRBJ2-7; 7 bases fit TRBD1. From germline, CDR1 is MNHEY and CDR2 SMNVEV (reference sequence). The CDR3 has 17 amino acids. The trim removed 0 bases at V and 1 base at J, leaving 9 bases unmatched. The CDR3 region is CASSLSVNRGMSYEQYF. DNA for the CDR3: TGTGCCAGCAGTTTATCGGTTAACAGGGGAATGTCCTACGAGCAGTACTTC.

The V and J genes are TRBV19 and TRBJ1-1, with a possible D match to TRBD1 (5 bases). The CDR3 spans 15 residues. Germline CDR1 and CDR2: LNHDA and SQIVND (reference sequence). Trimming took 4 bases from V and 5 from J, leaving 17 bases between them. The CDR3 coding sequence is TGTGCCAGTAGTAGCCGCGGGGGGAGAGAAACTGAAGCTTTCTTT. Its translation is CASSSRGGRETEAFF.

The chain links TRBV7-6 to TRBJ2-7, with no clear D. This CDR3 has 13 amino acids. In germline, CDR1 is SGHVS, CDR2 FNYEAQ. The V end lost 1 base, the J end lost 1 base, and 5 bases lay between the germline ends. CDR3 in DNA: TGTGCCAGCAGCTTAGGTGATTCCTACGAGCAGTACTTC. It codes for CASSLGDSYEQYF. Variable domain in full (rest from reference TRBV7-6 and TRBJ2-7): GAGVSQSPRYKVTKRGQDVALRCDPISGHVSLYWYRQALGQGPEFLTYFNYEAQQDKSGLPNDRFSAERPEGSISTLTIQRTEQRDSAMYRCASSLGDSYEQYFGPGTRLTVT.

The sample holds one count of this clone. V is TRBV12-3 or TRBV12-4 and J is TRBJ1-2, with D unclear. This CDR3 has 12 amino acids. V was trimmed by 5 bases and J by 7 bases, leaving 11 bases between them. In DNA form, the CDR3 reads TGTGCCAGCAGTCTTTCGGGAATTGGCTACACCTTC. Protein product: CASSLSGIGYTF.

For the CDR3, the DNA is TGTGCCAGCAGTTACGCTAGCGGGGGAACCTACGAGCAGTACTTC. This gives the protein CASSYASGGTYEQYF. The chain is built from TRBV6-5 and TRBJ2-7; TRBD2 matches at 10 bases. Germline V lookup: CDR1 MNHEY, CDR2 SVGAGI. V lost 2 bases, J lost 2 bases, and 3 bases stayed unmatched. The CDR3 runs 15 residues.

The chain uses TRBV19 and TRBJ2-2; TRBD1 matches 8 bases. Germline V gene sequence: CDR1 LNHDA, CDR2 SQIVND (reference sequence). After removal of 5 bases from V and 6 bases from J, the junction contained 5 bases not matched to a gene. The CDR3 has 14 amino acids. This CDR3 is CASSVRGPPGELFF. For the CDR3, the DNA is TGTGCCAGTAGTGTCAGGGGGCCTCCCGGGGAGCTGTTTTTT. Together with reference TRBV19 and TRBJ2-2, the CDR3 gives the full variable domain: DGGITQSPKYLFRKEGQNVTLSCEQNLNHDAMYWYRQDPGQGLRLIYYSQIVNDFQKGDIAEGYSVSREKKESFPLTVTSAQKNPTAFYLCASSVRGPPGELFFGEGSRLTVL.

This clone showed up just a few times. The chain employs TRBV28 and TRBJ2-7; tentative D call: TRBD2 (6 bases). Trimming took 7 bases from V and 2 from J, leaving 18 bases between them. This CDR3 contains 15 residues. Germline CDR1 MDHEN, CDR2 SYDVKM. For the CDR3, the DNA is TGTGCCAGCATCCCCTACGGTCGCGGGACCTACGAGCAGTACTTC. It codes for CASIPYGRGTYEQYF.

This sequence joins TRBV6-2 or TRBV6-3 and TRBJ2-4; D gene unclear. Germline lookup yields CDR1 MNHEY and CDR2 SVGEGT. V was clipped by 0 bases and J by 8 bases, with 11 bases between them. The CDR3 loop spans 14 amino acids. The CDR3 is CASSYSVGPYIQYF. DNA of the CDR3: TGTGCCAGCAGTTACTCGGTAGGACCTTACATTCAGTACTTC.

The sample holds a few counts of this clone. The genes are TRBV27 and TRBJ2-2; 12 positions match TRBD2. The trim removed 4 bases at V and 6 bases at J, leaving 9 bases unmatched. This CDR3 spans 17 amino acids. The germline V gene has CDR1 MNHEY and CDR2 SMNVEV (reference sequence). DNA of the CDR3: TGTGCCAGCAGTTCCGGACTAGCGGGGAGTAGTCCCGGGGAGCTGTTTTTT. It yields the protein CASSSGLAGSSPGELFF.

The CDR3: CASSSLGAIHEQYF. DNA for the CDR3: TGTGCCAGCAGTTCCCTGGGAGCCATCCACGAGCAGTACTTC. V gene TRBV27 combines with J gene TRBJ2-7, with D possibly being TRBD2 (5 bases). CDR3 size: 14 residues. V lost 4 bases and J lost 5, with 15 bases in between. CDR1 and CDR2 (germline): MNHEY, SMNVEV (reference sequence).